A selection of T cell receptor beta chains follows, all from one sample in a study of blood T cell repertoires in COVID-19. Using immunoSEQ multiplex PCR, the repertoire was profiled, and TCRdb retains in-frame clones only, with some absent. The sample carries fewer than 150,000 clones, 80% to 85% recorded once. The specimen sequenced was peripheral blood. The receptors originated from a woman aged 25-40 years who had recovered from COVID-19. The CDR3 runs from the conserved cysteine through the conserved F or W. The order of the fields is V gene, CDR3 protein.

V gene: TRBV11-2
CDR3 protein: CASSKALNTEAFF

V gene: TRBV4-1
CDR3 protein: CASSQDQGLGNEQFF

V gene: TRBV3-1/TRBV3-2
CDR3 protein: CASSQTGTSGTDTQYF

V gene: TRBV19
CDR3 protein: CASSLATSGRGDTQYF

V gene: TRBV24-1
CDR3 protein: CATSGLTGPTRDNEKLFF

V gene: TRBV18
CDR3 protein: CASSPQSGQGAEGYTF

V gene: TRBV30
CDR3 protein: CAWASGQGASGYTF

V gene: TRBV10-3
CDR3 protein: CAISTARTGPGRDGYTF

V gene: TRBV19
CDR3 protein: CASSPGGTGTYEQYF

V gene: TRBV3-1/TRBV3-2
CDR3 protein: CASTPGFNTGELFF

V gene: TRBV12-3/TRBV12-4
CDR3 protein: CASSFSGEQFF

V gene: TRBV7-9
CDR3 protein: CASSLEASYTF

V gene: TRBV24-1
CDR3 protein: CATSDLQEGQGKLFF

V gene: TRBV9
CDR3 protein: CASSFGLAGQETQYF

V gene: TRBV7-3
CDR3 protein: CASSLSGSSYNEQFF

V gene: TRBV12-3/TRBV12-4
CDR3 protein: CASTFSGYNEQFF

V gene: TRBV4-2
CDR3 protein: CASSLEHTSGWDAKNIQYF